These 18 T cell receptor beta chains share one sample of origin, sequenced in a study of blood T cell repertoires in COVID-19. Method: immunoSEQ multiplex PCR; TCRdb's copy keeps in-frame clones and lacks some. The table shows 20,000 or so clones, with approximately 92% occurring only once. Sequenced sample: peripheral blood. The receptors stem from a human donor in a cohort sampled during active COVID-19.

The chain combines TRBV29-1 with TRBJ1-1; TRBD1 is a possible D gene (6 bases). Trimming left V 4 bases short and J 5 bases short, with 14 bases between. The germline V gene encodes CDR1 SQVTM and CDR2 ANQGSEA. CDR3 length: 13 amino acids. CDR3 loop: CSVATQGGTEAFF. CDR3 DNA: TGCAGCGTTGCAACACAGGGTGGGACTGAAGCTTTCTTT. Supplemented by reference TRBV29-1 and TRBJ1-1, the full variable domain reads SAVISQKPSRDICQRGTSLTIQCQVDSQVTMMFWYRQQPGQSLTLIATANQGSEATYESGFVIDKFPISRPNLTFSTLTVSNMSPEDSSIYLCSVATQGGTEAFFGQGTRLTVV.

The chain recombines TRBV7-2 with TRBJ2-4; 7 bases match TRBD1. Germline trimming cut 1 base from V and 7 bases from J; bases unmatched to any gene: 4. Germline-derived CDR1 and CDR2 are SGHTA and FQGNSA. The CDR3 covers 14 residues. The CDR3 nucleotides read TGTGCCAGCAGCTTAGACAGGGGTGCGAACATTCAGTACTTC. It yields the protein CASSLDRGANIQYF.

The chain couples TRBV2 to TRBJ1-3; D not resolved. The CDR3 totals 17 residues. The V gene's germline CDR1 is SNHLY and CDR2 FYNNEI. Trimming cost V 6 bases and J 0 bases, with 18 bases left between them. The CDR3 region is CASRAETTVSSGNTIYF. The CDR3 DNA reads TGTGCCAGCAGAGCCGAAACCACGGTTAGCTCTGGAAACACCATATATTTT.

The chain has TRBV15 and TRBJ2-3; 9 bases match TRBD2. The CDR3 length is 15 residues. Germline CDR1 is LNHNV and CDR2 is YYDKDF (reference sequence). With V trimmed by 3 bases and J by 4 bases, 5 bases remained unmatched. CDR3 in amino acids: CATSRWTSDADTQYF. CDR3 sequence (DNA): TGTGCCACCAGCAGGTGGACTAGCGACGCAGATACGCAGTATTTT. Full variable domain (remainder filled in from reference TRBV15 and TRBJ2-3): DAMVIQNPRYQVTQFGKPVTLSCSQTLNHNVMYWYQQKSSQAPKLLFHYYDKDFNNEADTPDNFQSRRPNTSFCFLDIRSPGLGDTAMYLCATSRWTSDADTQYFGPGTRLTVL.

CDR3 amino acids: CASSEAGIEGDTQYF. The CDR3 DNA reads TGTGCCAGCAGTGAAGCCGGGATCGAAGGGGATACGCAGTATTTT. The chain couples TRBV2 to TRBJ2-3, with D perhaps matching TRBD2 (5 bases). V was trimmed by 0 bases and J by 6 bases, leaving 13 bases between them. Germline V CDR1 and CDR2: SNHLY, FYNNEI. The CDR3 is 15 residues long.

The genes are TRBV20-1 and TRBJ1-2; the D gene is possibly TRBD1 (5 bases). Germline CDR1 reads DFQATT; CDR2 reads SNEGSKA (reference sequence). V shed 4 bases and J shed 5 bases, with 8 bases lying between them. The CDR3 extends over 11 amino acids. CDR3 loop: CSATGLYGYTF. The CDR3 DNA sequence: TGCAGTGCTACGGGACTTTATGGCTACACCTTC.

The chain joins TRBV6-5 to TRBJ1-5, with D maybe TRBD1 (6 bases). The CDR3 sequence is 15 residues long. Trimming cost V 6 bases and J 1 base, with 13 bases left between them. CDR1 MNHEY and CDR2 SVGAGI come from the germline V gene. Here the CDR3 reads CASRRGGGSNQPQHF. CDR3 in DNA: TGTGCCAGCAGGAGGGGGGGAGGGAGCAATCAGCCCCAGCATTTT.

The chain links TRBV10-2 to TRBJ1-1, with D maybe TRBD1 (5 bases). The CDR3 is 13 amino acids. V was trimmed by 6 bases and J by 2 bases, leaving 10 bases between them. CDR1 is WSHSY, CDR2 SAAADI, per germline. The CDR3, as DNA: TGCGCCAGCAGGGCGGGGGGTAACACTGAAGCTTTCTTT. Translated, it gives CASRAGGNTEAFF.

The genes are TRBV4-2 and TRBJ2-5; 7 bases fit TRBD2. Losses at the gene ends were 0 bases for V and 5 bases for J; bases not matched to a gene: 3. The CDR3 covers 14 residues. Germline CDR1 reads LGHNA; CDR2 reads YNFKEQ. The CDR3 reads CASSQDRGGETQYF. The CDR3 DNA reads TGTGCCAGCAGCCAAGATCGGGGAGGGGAGACCCAGTACTTC.

This chain uses TRBV2 with TRBJ1-4; 7 nucleotides match TRBD1. The CDR3 has 13 residues. Per germline, CDR1 SNHLY and CDR2 FYNNEI. V was clipped by 6 bases and J by 6 bases; unmatched bases: 4. The CDR3 loop reads CASRTGLDEKLFF. CDR3 DNA: TGTGCCAGCAGGACAGGGTTAGATGAAAAACTGTTTTTT.

The chain has TRBV30 and TRBJ2-7, with no clear D. Germline CDR1 GTSNPN, CDR2 SVGIG (reference sequence). Trimming removed 2 bases from V and 0 bases from J, with 5 bases in between. This CDR3 comprises 12 residues. The CDR3 protein is CAWSTNSYEQYF. The DNA for the CDR3 is TGTGCCTGGAGTACTAACTCCTACGAGCAGTACTTC. Looking up the rest from reference TRBV30 and TRBJ2-7 gives the full variable domain: SQTIHQWPATLVQPVGSPLSLECTVEGTSNPNLYWYRQAAGRGLQLLFYSVGIGQISSEVPQNLSASRPQDRQFILSSKKLLLSDSGFYLCAWSTNSYEQYFGPGTRLTVT.

The J gene is TRBJ2-7, the V gene TRBV6-5; D perhaps matches TRBD1 (6 bases). Trimming cost V 1 base and J 5 bases, with 12 bases left between them. Germline lookup yields CDR1 MNHEY and CDR2 SVGAGI. The CDR3 is 14 residues long. This chain's CDR3 is CASSYLDSRNEQYF. The CDR3 DNA sequence: TGTGCCAGCAGTTACTTGGACAGTAGGAACGAGCAGTACTTC.

This clone came up once. The V call is TRBV11-3, the J call TRBJ2-5, with D perhaps TRBD2 (6 bases). CDR1 is SGHNT and CDR2 is YENEEA in the germline V gene. V lost 0 bases and J 4 bases, leaving 12 bases between the germline ends. This CDR3 is built from 15 residues. The CDR3 here is CASSLEGLGGETQYF. The CDR3 DNA reads TGTGCCAGCAGCTTAGAGGGGCTCGGGGGAGAGACCCAGTACTTC.

The chain uses TRBV11-2 and TRBJ2-1; TRBD2 aligns across 7 bases. Unmatched junction bases numbered 2, after V lost 0 bases and J lost 6 bases. In germline, CDR1 is SGHAT, CDR2 FQNNGV. The CDR3 contains 14 residues. The CDR3 is CASSLELAANEQFF. The CDR3 DNA follows: TGTGCCAGCAGCTTAGAGCTAGCGGCCAATGAGCAGTTCTTC.

J is TRBJ2-5 and V is TRBV7-9; D unclear. Trimming took 6 bases from V and 2 from J, leaving 4 bases between them. Germline CDR1 SEHNR, CDR2 FQNEAQ (reference sequence). CDR3 size: 11 residues. CDR3 nucleotides: TGTGCCAGCAGGCTACAAGAGACCCAGTACTTC. The encoded protein is CASRLQETQYF.

The chain couples TRBV25-1 to TRBJ1-4, with 11 bases aligning to TRBD1. Germline-derived CDR1 and CDR2 are MGHDK and SYGVNS. After removal of 4 bases from V and 5 bases from J, the junction contained 6 bases not matched to a gene. This CDR3 contains 16 residues. The CDR3 sequence: CASSAGQGASNEKLFF. CDR3 nucleotides: TGTGCCAGCAGTGCCGGACAGGGGGCTTCAAATGAAAAACTGTTTTTT. Full variable domain (remainder filled in from reference TRBV25-1 and TRBJ1-4): EADIYQTPRYLVIGTGKKITLECSQTMGHDKMYWYQQDPGMELHLIHYSYGVNSTEKGDLSSESTVSRIRTEHFPLTLESARPSHTSQYLCASSAGQGASNEKLFFGSGTQLSVL.

The chain recombines TRBV7-2 with TRBJ2-3; unclear D gene. The CDR3 is 16 residues long. Germline assignment: CDR1 SGHTA and CDR2 FQGNSA. Deletions cut 2 bases from V and 4 bases from J, with 16 bases between. The chain's CDR3 is CASSLSPPSASDTQYF. As DNA, the CDR3 is TGTGCCAGCAGCTTATCCCCCCCATCCGCGTCAGATACGCAGTATTTT.

CDR3 in DNA: TGTGCCAGCAGTTATTCGGGGGTGTATGGCTACACCTTC. Translation: CASSYSGVYGYTF. This sequence joins TRBV6-5 and TRBJ1-2, with a tentative D call TRBD1 (5 bases). The germline CDR1 and CDR2 sequences are MNHEY and SVGAGI. This CDR3 has 13 residues. Trimming removed 3 bases from V and 5 bases from J, with 10 bases in between.